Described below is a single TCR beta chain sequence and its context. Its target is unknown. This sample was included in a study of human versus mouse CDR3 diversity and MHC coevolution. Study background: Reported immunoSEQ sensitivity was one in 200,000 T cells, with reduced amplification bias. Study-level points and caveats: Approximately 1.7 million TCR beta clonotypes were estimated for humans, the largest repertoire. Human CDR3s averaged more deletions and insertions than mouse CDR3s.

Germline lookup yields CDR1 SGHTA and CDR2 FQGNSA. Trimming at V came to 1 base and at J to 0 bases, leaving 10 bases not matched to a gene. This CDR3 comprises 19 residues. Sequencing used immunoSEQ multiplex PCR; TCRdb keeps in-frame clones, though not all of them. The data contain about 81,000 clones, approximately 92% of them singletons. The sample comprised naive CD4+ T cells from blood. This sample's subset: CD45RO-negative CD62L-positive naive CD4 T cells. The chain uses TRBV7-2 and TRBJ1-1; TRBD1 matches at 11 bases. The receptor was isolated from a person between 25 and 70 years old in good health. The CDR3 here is CASSLVLGQGVLMNTEAFF. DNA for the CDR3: TGTGCCAGCAGCTTAGTCCTGGGACAGGGGGTCCTCATGAACACTGAAGCTTTCTTT.